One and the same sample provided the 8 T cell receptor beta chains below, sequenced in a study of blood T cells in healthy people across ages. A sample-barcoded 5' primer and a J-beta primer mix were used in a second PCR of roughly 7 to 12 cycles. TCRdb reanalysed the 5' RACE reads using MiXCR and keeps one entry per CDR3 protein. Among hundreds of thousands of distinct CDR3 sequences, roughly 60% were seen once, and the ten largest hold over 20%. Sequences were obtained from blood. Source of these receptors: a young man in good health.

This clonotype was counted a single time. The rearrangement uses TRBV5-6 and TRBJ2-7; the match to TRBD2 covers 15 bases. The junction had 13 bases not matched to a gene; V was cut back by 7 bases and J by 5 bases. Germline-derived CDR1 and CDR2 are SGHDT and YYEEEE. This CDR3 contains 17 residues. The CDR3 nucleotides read TGTGCCAGCGGAACTGGGACTAGCGGGAGGTATTTAGACGAGCAGTACTTC. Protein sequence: CASGTGTSGRYLDEQYF. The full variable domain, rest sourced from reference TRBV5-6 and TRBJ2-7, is DAGVTQSPTHLIKTRGQQVTLRCSPKSGHDTVSWYQQALGQGPQFIFQYYEEEERQRGNFPDRFSGHQFPNYSSELNVNALLLGDSALYLCASGTGTSGRYLDEQYFGPGTRLTVT.

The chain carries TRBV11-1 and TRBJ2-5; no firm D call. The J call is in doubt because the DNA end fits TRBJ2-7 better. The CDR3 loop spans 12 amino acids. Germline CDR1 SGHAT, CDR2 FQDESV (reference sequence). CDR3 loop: CASSSIFYEQYF. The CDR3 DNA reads TGTGCCAGCAGCTCGATTTTCTACGAGCAGTACTTC.

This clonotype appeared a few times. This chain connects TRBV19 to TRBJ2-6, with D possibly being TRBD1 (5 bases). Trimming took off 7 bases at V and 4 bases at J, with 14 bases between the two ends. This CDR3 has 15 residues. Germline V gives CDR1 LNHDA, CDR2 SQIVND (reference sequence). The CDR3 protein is CASTLGASGANVLTF. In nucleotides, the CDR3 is TGTGCCAGTACTCTAGGGGCGTCGGGGGCCAACGTCCTGACTTTC.

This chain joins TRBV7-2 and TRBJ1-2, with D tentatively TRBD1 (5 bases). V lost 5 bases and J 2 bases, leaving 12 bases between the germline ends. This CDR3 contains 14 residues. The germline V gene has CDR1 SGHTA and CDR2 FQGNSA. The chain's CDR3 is CASSTEGRNYGYTF. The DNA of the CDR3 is TGTGCCAGCAGCACCGAGGGGCGCAACTATGGCTACACCTTC. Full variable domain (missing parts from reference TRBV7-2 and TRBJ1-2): GAGVSQSPSNKVTEKGKDVELRCDPISGHTALYWYRQSLGQGLEFLIYFQGNSAPDKSGLPSDRFSAERTGGSVSTLTIQRTQQEDSAVYLCASSTEGRNYGYTFGSGTRLTVV.

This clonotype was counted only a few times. CDR3 loop: CASSQVLGLSYEQFF. CDR3 DNA sequence: TGCGCCAGCAGCCAAGTCCTGGGGCTAAGCTATGAGCAGTTCTTC. The V gene is TRBV4-3, the J gene TRBJ2-1, with D possibly TRBD1 on 5 matching bases. Trimming took 1 base from V and 8 from J, leaving 15 bases between them. Germline CDR1 is LGHNA and CDR2 is YSLEER. This CDR3 region has 15 residues.

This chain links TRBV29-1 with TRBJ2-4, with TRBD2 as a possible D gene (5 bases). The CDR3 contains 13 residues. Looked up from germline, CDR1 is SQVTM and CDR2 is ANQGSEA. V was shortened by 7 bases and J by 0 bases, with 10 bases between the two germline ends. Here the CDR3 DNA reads TGCAGCGCTGTAGGACTAGCCAAAAACATTCAGTACTTC. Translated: CSAVGLAKNIQYF. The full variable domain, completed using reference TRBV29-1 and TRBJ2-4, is SAVISQKPSRDICQRGTSLTIQCQVDSQVTMMFWYRQQPGQSLTLIATANQGSEATYESGFVIDKFPISRPNLTFSTLTVSNMSPEDSSIYLCSAVGLAKNIQYFGAGTRLSVL.

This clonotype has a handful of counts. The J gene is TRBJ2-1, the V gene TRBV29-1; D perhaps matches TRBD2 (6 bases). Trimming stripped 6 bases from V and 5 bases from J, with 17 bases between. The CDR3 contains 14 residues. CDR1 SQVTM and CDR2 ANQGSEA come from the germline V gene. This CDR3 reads CSVGGGLRNNEQFF. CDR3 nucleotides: TGCAGCGTGGGTGGGGGACTCAGAAACAATGAGCAGTTCTTC.

CDR3 coding DNA: TGTGCCAGCAGTGATGCAGATACGCAGTATTTT. Amino acid sequence: CASSDADTQYF. The chain uses TRBV25-1 and TRBJ2-3; D not resolved. Between the trimmed V and J ends, which lost 3 bases and 4 bases, there was a span of 2 bases. CDR3 length: 11 amino acids. Germline assignment: CDR1 MGHDK and CDR2 SYGVNS.